These 15 T cell receptor beta chains originate from one sample sequenced in a study of neurological immune-mediated disorders (dated by TCRdb to the late 2010s). The protocol used for the library was 5' RACE. The run used an Illumina HiSeq 2500. The public reads were reanalyzed by TCRdb: fastp trimming at Q25, MiXCR alignment, in-frame beta chains only. Identical CDR3 protein sequences are pooled into one entry, listed with their most common genes and DNA. The sample table shows 39,000 or so distinct CDR3 sequences, and about 2.5% are seen once. The top ten constitute approximately 12% of the sample. The sequenced sample was PBMCs. These receptors were collected from a man aged 25-45 years with multiple sclerosis.

Ten or more counts support this clonotype. V usage is TRBV20-1 and J usage is TRBJ2-3; TRBD1 matches 9 bases. This CDR3 is built from 13 residues. The V gene end was trimmed by 6 bases and the J gene end by 5 bases; junction bases not matched to a gene: 6. Per germline, CDR1 DFQATT and CDR2 SNEGSKA (reference sequence). This CDR3 reads CSAPQGAGDTQYF. The CDR3 nucleotides read TGCAGTGCGCCACAGGGGGCGGGAGATACGCAGTATTTT.

This clonotype was counted a few times. A read error may be the cause here, since a much bigger clone is one base away. The chain carries TRBV14 and TRBJ1-6; D remains unclear. The CDR3 covers 12 residues. In germline, CDR1 is SGHDN, CDR2 FVKESK. The CDR3 nucleotides are TGTGCCAGCAGCCGGGAGCTATCACCCCTCAACTTT. Its translation: CASSRELSPLNF.

The sample holds a few counts of this clonotype. This may be a read error, as it is one base from a much larger clone. The chain joins TRBV5-6 to TRBJ1-5; D is uncertain. Germline-derived CDR1 and CDR2 are SGHDT and YYEEEE. The CDR3 consists of 15 residues. CDR3 coding DNA: TGTGCCAGCAGCTTGGGACTTTATAGCAATCAGCACCAGCATTTT. Translated, it gives CASSLGLYSNQHQHF.

The table lists this clonotype with a few counts. V and J are TRBV5-1 and TRBJ1-1, with unresolved D. Germline-derived CDR1 and CDR2 are SGHRS and YFSETQ. CDR3 length equals 14 residues. V was cut by 3 bases and J by 1 base, with 10 bases left in between. The CDR3 sequence is CASSSQPSNTEAFF. The CDR3 DNA reads TGCGCCAGCAGCTCCCAACCTTCGAACACTGAAGCTTTCTTT.

In its sample, this clonotype was seen many times. J is TRBJ2-1 and V is TRBV20-1, with D possibly being TRBD1 or TRBD2 (6 bases each). CDR3 length: 16 amino acids. Germline CDR1 DFQATT, CDR2 SNEGSKA (reference sequence). V was shortened by 3 bases and J by 5 bases, with 20 bases between the two germline ends. The CDR3 loop reads CSASRNGGRPNNEQFF. CDR3 nucleotide sequence: TGCAGTGCTAGTAGGAACGGGGGCCGGCCGAACAATGAGCAGTTCTTC.

This clonotype was counted many times. This chain links TRBV14 with TRBJ2-2; 8 positions agree with TRBD1. Per germline, CDR1 SGHDN and CDR2 FVKESK. The CDR3 totals 15 residues. V was pared by 1 base and J by 5 bases, with 3 bases of the junction left unmatched. CDR3 amino acids: CASSQGRQGTGELFF. CDR3 DNA sequence: TGTGCCAGCAGCCAAGGACGACAGGGGACCGGGGAGCTGTTTTTT.

This clonotype showed up many times. The chain is built from TRBV7-9 and TRBJ2-7; 9 positions match TRBD2. CDR1 is SEHNR and CDR2 is FQNEAQ in the germline V gene (reference sequence). CDR3 length: 16 residues. The V and J ends lost 3 bases and 2 bases, in that order; junction bases with no gene match: 8. The CDR3 coding sequence is TGTGCCAGCAGCTTCCCGGAGAGCGGGGGGCCCTACGAGCAGTACTTC. Translated: CASSFPESGGPYEQYF.

This clonotype has ten or more counts. The chain carries TRBV20-1 and TRBJ2-1; D could derive from TRBD1 or TRBD2 (5 bases each). CDR3 size: 13 residues. CDR1 and CDR2 (germline): DFQATT, SNEGSKA (reference sequence). The V end lost 0 bases, the J end lost 9 bases, and 12 bases lay between the germline ends. CDR3 amino acids: CSARDRGAVEQFF. The CDR3 DNA reads as TGCAGTGCTAGAGATAGAGGGGCGGTTGAGCAGTTCTTC.

This clonotype was counted at least ten times. This chain joins TRBV10-3 and TRBJ1-6; D call uncertain. V lost 3 bases to trimming and J lost 10 bases, with 10 bases between them. The CDR3 extends over 13 amino acids. CDR1 is ENHRY, CDR2 SYGVKD, per germline. The CDR3 reads CAISDREYSPLHF. As DNA, the CDR3 is TGTGCCATCAGTGATAGGGAGTACTCACCCCTCCACTTT.

At least ten counts were recorded for this clonotype. J is TRBJ2-3 and V is TRBV28; TRBD1 matches at 8 bases. Trimming cost V 4 bases and J 3 bases; bases outside gene matches: 15. The CDR3 consists of 18 residues. Germline assignment: CDR1 MDHEN and CDR2 SYDVKM. The CDR3, as DNA: TGTGCCAGCAGTTATCCACTCGACAGGGGAATAAAAACAGATACGCAGTATTTT. It is translated as CASSYPLDRGIKTDTQYF. The full variable domain, with the rest looked up from reference TRBV28 and TRBJ2-3, is DVKVTQSSRYLVKRTGEKVFLECVQDMDHENMFWYRQDPGLGLRLIYFSYDVKMKEKGDIPEGYSVSREKKERFSLILESASTNQTSMYLCASSYPLDRGIKTDTQYFGPGTRLTVL.

Ten or more counts support this clonotype. This sequence joins TRBV5-1 and TRBJ2-7; D not certain. The CDR3 covers 13 residues. V lost 7 bases, J lost 0 bases, and 11 bases lay in between. Germline V gene sequence: CDR1 SGHRS, CDR2 YFSETQ. CDR3 nucleotides: TGCGCCAGCTCTGAGAGGAGCTCCTACGAGCAGTACTTC. This encodes CASSERSSYEQYF.

This clonotype was observed many times. The chain employs TRBV3-1 and TRBJ2-7, with D possibly matching TRBD2 (7 bases). The V gene lost 0 bases and the J gene lost 6 bases, with 15 bases spanning the gap. The CDR3 runs to 15 residues. Germline V gene sequence: CDR1 LGHDT, CDR2 YNNKEL (reference sequence). The CDR3 sequence: CASSQDGAGAGEQYF. CDR3 in DNA: TGTGCCAGCAGCCAAGATGGGGCGGGGGCAGGCGAGCAGTACTTC.

This clonotype was counted between two and nine times. The chain uses TRBV4-1 and TRBJ2-7, with 13 positions matching TRBD2. Trimming took 3 bases from V and 5 from J; bases not matched to a gene: 7. This CDR3 region has 16 residues. The germline gives CDR1 MGHRA, CDR2 YSYEKL. CDR3 sequence: CASSHRTSGRSHEQYF. In nucleotides, the CDR3 is TGCGCCAGCAGCCACCGGACTAGCGGGAGATCCCACGAGCAGTACTTC.

For this clonotype: A read error may be the cause here, since a much bigger clone is one base away. The chain is built from TRBV6-5 and TRBJ2-1; 11 bases map to TRBD1. V lost 9 bases to trimming and J lost 5 bases; unmatched junction nucleotides: 6. This CDR3 spans 14 amino acids. Germline CDR1 MNHEY, CDR2 SVGAGI. CDR3 sequence reads: CASGQGAGNNEQFF. CDR3 coding DNA: TGTGCCAGTGGACAGGGGGCAGGAAACAATGAGCAGTTCTTC.

This clonotype has ten or more counts. The gene calls are TRBV6-5 and TRBJ2-7; D unclear. In germline, CDR1 is MNHEY, CDR2 SVGAGI. The CDR3 has 12 residues. V lost 5 bases and J lost 12, with 17 bases in between. CDR3 sequence (DNA): TGTGCCAGCAGTCGTTCCCAGCTTAAATGGTACTTC. Its protein is CASSRSQLKWYF.